This T cell receptor (beta chain) was captured by sequencing in a study of T cell changes during pregnancy in multiple sclerosis (dated by TCRdb to the late 2010s). About the study as a whole: Changes in the T cell repertoire over the course of pregnancy were examined in this study in women with multiple sclerosis.

Library generation was performed with the immunoSEQ multiplex PCR assay. Sourced from immuneACCESS, this table was stored by TCRdb with only in-frame sequences that have V and J called. A share of the clones is absent; for the studies checked, an unresolved V gene accounts for under half, and the remainder has no known explanation. Within this sample are roughly 58,000 clones, with about 88% of them counted one time only. Of the sample, under 3.5% is held by the ten largest clones. A remark on this clone: Its antigen is still unknown. No per-base quality is available; no much larger clone lies one base away.

Taken from cysteine to phenylalanine, the CDR3 has 14 residues. Only the CDR3 portion is preserved as DNA: 42 bases, with reading frame beginning at the first base. From a lookup of the germline V gene (reference sequence), CDR1 and CDR2 are GTSNPN and SVGIG. Trimming removed 1 base from V and 10 bases from J; the gene matches leave 5 bases unexplained. Rearrangement joined TRBV30 to TRBJ1-6, with 9 middle bases fitting TRBD1. The sequencing used CD8+ T cells from peripheral blood mononuclear cells, collected before pregnancy. This sequence originates from a female donor with multiple sclerosis, enrolled in a pregnancy study. Read as DNA, the sequence is TGTGCCTGGAGTGCCCTAGGACAGGGGTCACCCCTCCACTTT. Its product reads: CAWSALGQGSPLHF.